The 8 T cell receptor beta chains below were found in one sample sequenced in a study of cytomegalovirus exposure and HLA in healthy donors. It was with 60 Vbeta and 13 Jbeta primers that the PCR ran. Clones were read by immunoSEQ multiplex PCR, and TCRdb kept only the in-frame ones, dropping some. The table gives about 130,000 clones; the top ten clones make up around 1.5% of it. The sequenced sample consisted of PBMCs. All receptors come from a woman between 35 and 50 years old in good health and CMV-seronegative.

This chain's CDR3 is CASSQDGRGGLDTEAFF. The CDR3 nucleotides read TGCGCCAGCAGCCAAGATGGCCGGGGGGGCCTGGACACTGAAGCTTTCTTT. The rearrangement joins TRBV4-1 to TRBJ1-1; TRBD1 is a possible D gene (6 bases). This CDR3 comprises 17 residues. V was clipped by 0 bases and J by 3 bases, with 17 bases between them. Germline V lookup: CDR1 MGHRA, CDR2 YSYEKL.

This chain connects TRBV28 to TRBJ1-5; tentative D call: TRBD1 (5 bases). Germline CDR1 MDHEN, CDR2 SYDVKM. V shed 6 bases and J shed 2 bases, with 11 bases lying between them. The CDR3 is 14 residues long. The CDR3 spells CASSRGMGNQPQHF. The CDR3 coding sequence is TGTGCCAGCAGCCGGGGGATGGGCAATCAGCCCCAGCATTTT. Full variable domain (rest looked up from reference TRBV28 and TRBJ1-5): DVKVTQSSRYLVKRTGEKVFLECVQDMDHENMFWYRQDPGLGLRLIYFSYDVKMKEKGDIPEGYSVSREKKERFSLILESASTNQTSMYLCASSRGMGNQPQHFGDGTRLSIL.

This chain connects TRBV6-5 to TRBJ1-3, with D tentatively TRBD1 (5 bases). The CDR3 loop spans 14 amino acids. Per germline, CDR1 MNHEY and CDR2 SVGAGI. With 6 bases removed from V and 2 bases from J, the gap between germline ends came to 11 bases. This chain's CDR3 is CASRVGGAGNTIYF. For the CDR3, the DNA is TGTGCCAGCAGGGTCGGGGGGGCTGGAAACACCATATATTTT.

This rearrangement joins TRBV29-1 to TRBJ1-1, with a possible D match to TRBD1 (6 bases). The CDR3 extends over 13 amino acids. Trimming took off 3 bases at V and 0 bases at J, with 8 bases between the two ends. Germline values: CDR1 SQVTM, CDR2 ANQGSEA. The DNA for the CDR3 is TGCAGCGTTGATCAGGGGCTGAACACTGAAGCTTTCTTT. The encoded protein is CSVDQGLNTEAFF.

This rearrangement joins TRBV19 to TRBJ2-3; TRBD1 aligns across 9 bases. V lost 5 bases and J lost 4; bases outside the gene matches: 4. The CDR3 loop spans 14 amino acids. CDR1 LNHDA and CDR2 SQIVND come from the germline V gene (reference sequence). The CDR3 DNA reads as TGTGCCAGTAGTGAAGGGACAGGGCCAGATACGCAGTATTTT. Translated: CASSEGTGPDTQYF.

To note about this clone: This specimen includes other DNA sequences encoding the same CDR3. Here the CDR3 DNA reads TGCGCCAGCAGCGGCGGGACAGGGAACACTGAAGCTTTCTTT. It translates to CASSGGTGNTEAFF. The chain employs TRBV5-1 and TRBJ1-1, with 8 bases that match TRBD1. Germline-derived CDR1 and CDR2 are SGHRS and YFSETQ. Trimming at V came to 4 bases and at J to 1 base, leaving 3 bases not matched to a gene. CDR3 length: 14 residues.

V and J are TRBV10-3 and TRBJ1-1; 9 nucleotides line up with TRBD1. The CDR3 extends over 14 amino acids. V lost 6 bases, J lost 5 bases, and 7 bases stayed unmatched. Germline loops: CDR1 ENHRY, CDR2 SYGVKD. CDR3 amino acids: CAISAGTGITEAFF. CDR3 DNA sequence: TGTGCCATCAGCGCCGGGACAGGGATAACTGAAGCTTTCTTT.

V and J are TRBV7-9 and TRBJ1-2, with 7 bases aligning to TRBD1. The V gene end was trimmed by 5 bases and the J gene end by 6 bases; junction bases not matched to a gene: 6. The length of the CDR3 is 13 residues. The germline gives CDR1 SEHNR, CDR2 FQNEAQ (reference sequence). CDR3 loop: CASSPEGGHGYTF. CDR3 bases: TGTGCCAGCAGCCCGGAAGGGGGCCATGGCTACACCTTC.